The 21 T cell receptor beta chains reported below all come from one sample, sequenced in a study of tumor-infiltrating lymphocytes in primary liver carcinoma. Starting material of about 480 ng total RNA yielded TCR beta cDNA via a constant-region primer. Investigators got TCR beta libraries out of three nested multiplex PCR rounds, done with slightly modified ARM-PCR. TRBV1-TRBV30 forward primers paired with a C-beta reverse primer were used in the first two PCR rounds, which ran approximately 10 cycles each. TCRdb itself ran the multiplex PCR reads through MiXCR, one entry per CDR3 protein. This repertoire shows about 78,000 distinct CDR3 sequences, around 75% found once; its top ten account for 12% to 15%. DNA and RNA were both co-extracted from 20-30 mg of bulk tissue that had not been sorted. Sequenced material: liver tumor tissue from sampling region 4. Subset specified: tumor region T4, right-lateral pole. The origin of the receptors is a woman aged 60-70 years with primary liver carcinoma and hepatitis B virus infection.

The genes are TRBV11-2 and TRBJ1-2; D call uncertain. From germline, CDR1 is SGHAT and CDR2 FQNNGV. V dropped 0 bases and J dropped 7 bases, with 9 bases sitting between them. This CDR3 is 13 amino acids long. The CDR3 is CASSLEAGSGYTF. DNA for the CDR3: TGTGCCAGCAGCTTAGAGGCCGGTTCTGGCTACACCTTC.

This clonotype was counted a few times. The V gene is TRBV15, the J gene TRBJ2-1; D ambiguous. The CDR3 spans 15 residues. Germline loops: CDR1 LNHNV, CDR2 YYDKDF (reference sequence). V lost 2 bases and J 0 bases, leaving 8 bases between the germline ends. CDR3 residues: CATSRPGTSYNEQFF. In DNA form, the CDR3 reads TGTGCCACCAGCAGACCCGGAACCTCCTACAATGAGCAGTTCTTC.

This clonotype occurred a few times. In DNA, the CDR3 is TGTGCCAGCAGCGCCAGGACTAGCGGGAGTAATGAGCAGTTCTTC. Translation: CASSARTSGSNEQFF. The chain carries TRBV7-2 and TRBJ2-1; 13 bases align to TRBD2. This CDR3 is 15 amino acids long. From germline, CDR1 is SGHTA and CDR2 FQGNSA. With V trimmed by 5 bases and J by 7 bases, 5 bases remained unmatched.

Remarks on this clonotype: A junction end diverges from the germline sequence, so it may reflect a read error. The chain links TRBV11-3 to TRBJ1-1; no reliable D call. The CDR3 sequence is 15 residues long. Germline CDR1 reads SGHNT; CDR2 reads YENEEA. The chain's CDR3 is CASRLTVGMNTEALF. CDR3 nucleotides: TGTGCCAGTCGCCTAACAGTAGGGATGAACACTGAAGCTCTCTTT.

The V call is TRBV11-2, the J call TRBJ2-7; TRBD1 is a possible D gene (6 bases). Trimming took 8 bases from V and 5 from J, leaving 16 bases between them. Germline V gives CDR1 SGHAT, CDR2 FQNNGV. The CDR3 has 13 amino acids. CDR3 sequence (DNA): TGTGCCAGCCGCGACAGGACCTCGGACGAGCAGTACTTC. It codes for CASRDRTSDEQYF.

In this sample, this clonotype turned up many times. The chain carries TRBV13 and TRBJ2-5; tentative D call: TRBD2 (5 bases). Trimming took off 0 bases at V and 4 bases at J, with 9 bases between the two ends. From germline, CDR1 is PRHDT and CDR2 FYEKMQ (reference sequence). The CDR3 extends over 14 amino acids. The CDR3 DNA reads as TGTGCCAGCAGCTTAGGGCTGGGGAGAGAGACCCAGTACTTC. Protein sequence: CASSLGLGRETQYF.

This clonotype was seen only once. The chain has TRBV5-1 and TRBJ2-7; possible D gene TRBD2, 5 bases. This CDR3 is 15 amino acids long. V was trimmed by 5 bases and J by 3 bases, leaving 18 bases between them. The germline CDR1 and CDR2 sequences are SGHRS and YFSETQ. CDR3 residues: CASRAVFVNHYEQYF. The DNA of the CDR3 is TGCGCCAGCAGAGCGGTTTTCGTCAACCACTACGAGCAGTACTTC.

The J gene is TRBJ2-3, the V gene TRBV6-5, with D unclear. This CDR3 has 14 amino acids. Germline V CDR1 and CDR2: MNHEY, SVGAGI. V was pared by 7 bases and J by 0 bases, with 11 bases between. CDR3 DNA: TGTGCCAGCACTGGGAATTCAAGCACAGATACGCAGTATTTT. Protein: CASTGNSSTDTQYF.

As regards this clonotype: Its ends do not fully match the called genes, so a read error is possible. The chain has TRBV5-4 and TRBJ2-2; 9 bases match TRBD1. Germline loops: CDR1 SGHNT, CDR2 YYREEE (reference sequence). This CDR3 is built from 18 residues. CDR3 amino acids: CASSLPPGQGMNTGEPFF. In DNA form, the CDR3 reads TGTGCCAGCAGCTTGCCCCCGGGACAGGGAATGAACACCGGGGAGCCGTTTTTT.

Regarding this clonotype: Possible read error: a much larger clone is one base away. This chain joins TRBV28 and TRBJ2-7; TRBD1 or TRBD2 may be the D gene (5 bases each). V shed 6 bases and J shed 2 bases, with 23 bases lying between them. The CDR3 is 17 residues long. Germline CDR1 and CDR2: MDHEN and SYDVKM. The CDR3 region has the DNA TGTGCCAGCAGCTCCCTTGAGGGGCGGAGGAGCACCTACGAGCAGTACTTC. Protein: CASSSLEGRRSTYEQYF.

In nucleotides, the CDR3 is TGTGCCGGGAGCTTACTTCGGACAGGCTATACGCAGTATTTT. Protein sequence: CAGSLLRTGYTQYF. V is TRBV7-8 and J is TRBJ2-3, with 7 bases lining up with TRBD1. This CDR3 spans 14 amino acids. The ends lost 11 bases at V and 7 bases at J; junction bases unmatched: 15. CDR1 and CDR2 (germline): SGHVS, FQNEAQ.

In the case of this clonotype: An end of the junction does not agree with germline; a read error may underlie this. The rearrangement uses TRBV6-1 and TRBJ2-7; possible D gene TRBD1, 6 bases. Germline CDR1 MNHNS, CDR2 SASEGT. The CDR3 contains 15 residues. In nucleotides, the CDR3 is TGTGCCGGCAGTGATGAGACCGGGACACCCTACGAGCAGAACTTC. It encodes CAGSDETGTPYEQNF.

In its sample, this clonotype ranks as medium-sized. The chain links TRBV12-3 or TRBV12-4 to TRBJ2-1; the D call may be TRBD1 or TRBD2 (6 bases each). CDR3 length: 15 residues. Trimming took off 5 bases at V and 4 bases at J, with 15 bases between the two ends. The CDR3 DNA reads as TGTGCCAGCAGTAGGGTTAGGGGGGATTACAATGAGCAGTTCTTC. Translation: CASSRVRGDYNEQFF.

The CDR3 coding sequence is TGTGCCAGCAGTTCGCCGAGTTCGGGGAGCGGCACAACCGGGGAGCTGTTTTTT. It encodes CASSSPSSGSGTTGELFF. The chain joins TRBV28 to TRBJ2-2, with a weak D call TRBD2 (5 bases). Trimming removed 4 bases from V and 5 bases from J, with 23 bases in between. Germline lookup yields CDR1 MDHEN and CDR2 SYDVKM. This CDR3 is 18 amino acids long. Full variable domain (missing parts from reference TRBV28 and TRBJ2-2): DVKVTQSSRYLVKRTGEKVFLECVQDMDHENMFWYRQDPGLGLRLIYFSYDVKMKEKGDIPEGYSVSREKKERFSLILESASTNQTSMYLCASSSPSSGSGTTGELFFGEGSRLTVL.

Remarks on this clonotype: The junction departs from germline at one end; a sequencing error may be responsible. The chain couples TRBV12-3 or TRBV12-4 to TRBJ2-3, with D possibly being TRBD2 (6 bases). The CDR3 consists of 15 residues. As DNA, the CDR3 is TGTGCCAGCAGTTTAGATTTCGGGAGCACAGATACGCTGTATTTC. As protein: CASSLDFGSTDTLYF.

This clonotype was detected ten times or more. The chain uses TRBV6-2 or TRBV6-3 and TRBJ1-5, with D maybe TRBD1 (6 bases). This CDR3 contains 16 residues. Looked up from germline, CDR1 is MNHEY and CDR2 is SVGEGT. Trimming stripped 2 bases from V and 7 bases from J, with 18 bases between. CDR3 sequence (DNA): TGTGCCAGCAGTTACCCTGTGGAGGGGGAGGTACAGCCCCAGCATTTT. Translated, it gives CASSYPVEGEVQPQHF.

A remark on this clonotype: One junction end does not reproduce the germline sequence, and a read error may be involved. V is TRBV4-1 and J is TRBJ2-1; D possibly corresponds to TRBD2 (6 bases). The CDR3 contains 17 residues. Looked up from germline, CDR1 is MGHRA and CDR2 is YSYEKL. CDR3 amino acids: CACSQGTGGGPYNEQFF. The CDR3 nucleotides read TGCGCCTGCAGCCAAGGGACTGGGGGAGGTCCTTACAATGAGCAGTTCTTC.

On this clonotype: A read error is likely, as this CDR3 ends without the conserved phenylalanine or tryptophan. The J gene is TRBJ2-1, the V gene TRBV29-1; 8 bases map to TRBD2. The CDR3 totals 17 residues. Germline V lookup: CDR1 SQVTM, CDR2 ANQGSEA. J was trimmed by 0 bases and V by 1 base; bases with no gene match: 8. CDR3 in amino acids: CSVEVLGTSDSYNEQFL. The CDR3 region has the DNA TGCAGCGTTGAAGTCCTCGGGACTAGTGACTCCTACAATGAGCAGTTCTTA.

About this clonotype: Here the CDR3 omits its conserved ending phenylalanine or tryptophan, so a read error is the likely source. This chain links TRBV11-2 with TRBJ2-3, with D tentatively TRBD2 (5 bases). The CDR3 contains 14 residues. Germline CDR1 reads SGHAT; CDR2 reads FQNNGV. The ends were cut back, 9 bases at V and 4 bases at J, with 17 bases in the middle. The CDR3 DNA sequence: TGTGCCAGGAGCCCAGTCGGGCGGGCAGATACGCAGTATTTA. Protein sequence: CARSPVGRADTQYL.

In regard to this clonotype: Mismatch with germline at one junction end may stem from a read error. The gene calls are TRBV29-1 and TRBJ2-1; TRBD2 aligns across 7 bases. The CDR3 length is 14 residues. CDR1 is SQVTM, CDR2 ANQGSEA, per germline. CDR3 sequence: CGVSGLSGGCEQFF. Here the CDR3 DNA reads TGCGGCGTGTCCGGACTATCGGGAGGATGCGAGCAGTTCTTC.

At least ten counts were recorded for this clonotype. The V call is TRBV5-1, the J call TRBJ2-5; 8 nucleotides agree with TRBD1. The J segment lost 12 bases and the V segment lost 4 bases, leaving 8 bases of the junction unmatched. The V gene's germline CDR1 is SGHRS and CDR2 YFSETQ. The CDR3 has 12 residues. The CDR3 loop is CASSADRALKYF. The CDR3, as DNA: TGCGCCAGCAGCGCGGACAGGGCCCTCAAGTACTTC.